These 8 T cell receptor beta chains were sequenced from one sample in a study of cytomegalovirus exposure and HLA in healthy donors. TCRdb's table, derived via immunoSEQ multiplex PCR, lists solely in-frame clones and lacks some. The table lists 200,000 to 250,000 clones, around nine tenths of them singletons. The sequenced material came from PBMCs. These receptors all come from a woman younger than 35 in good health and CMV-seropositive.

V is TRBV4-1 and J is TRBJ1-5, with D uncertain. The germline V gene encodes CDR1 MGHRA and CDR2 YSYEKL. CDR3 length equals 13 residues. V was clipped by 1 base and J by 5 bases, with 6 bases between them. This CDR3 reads CASSQGSDQPQHF. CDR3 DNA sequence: TGCGCCAGCAGCCAAGGTTCGGATCAGCCCCAGCATTTT.

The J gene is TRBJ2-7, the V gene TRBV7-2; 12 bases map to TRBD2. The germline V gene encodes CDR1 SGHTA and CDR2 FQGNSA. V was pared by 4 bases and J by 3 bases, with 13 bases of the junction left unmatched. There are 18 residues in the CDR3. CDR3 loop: CASSSARTSGIPYYEQYF. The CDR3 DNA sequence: TGTGCCAGCAGCTCGGCAAGGACTAGCGGGATTCCCTACTACGAGCAGTACTTC.

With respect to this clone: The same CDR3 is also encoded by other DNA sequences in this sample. The CDR3 protein is CASSLRQGRDTEAFF. The DNA for the CDR3 is TGCGCCAGCAGCCTCCGACAGGGTAGGGACACTGAAGCTTTCTTT. This chain connects TRBV5-1 to TRBJ1-1; TRBD1 matches at 7 bases. Per germline, CDR1 SGHRS and CDR2 YFSETQ. V shed 4 bases, J shed 3 bases, and the junction held 9 bases outside the gene matches. This CDR3 has 15 amino acids.

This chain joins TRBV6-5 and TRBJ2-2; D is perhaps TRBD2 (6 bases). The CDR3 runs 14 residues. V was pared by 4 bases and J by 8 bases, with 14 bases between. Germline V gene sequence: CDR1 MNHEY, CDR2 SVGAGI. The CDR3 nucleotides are TGTGCCAGCAGTTCCGGGACTCCATCGGGGGAGCTGTTTTTT. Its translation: CASSSGTPSGELFF.

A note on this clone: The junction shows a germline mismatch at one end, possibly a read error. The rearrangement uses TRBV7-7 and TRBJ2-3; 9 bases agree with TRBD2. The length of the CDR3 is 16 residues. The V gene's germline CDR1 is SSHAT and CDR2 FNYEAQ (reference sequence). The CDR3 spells CASSLEAGGSTDTQYF. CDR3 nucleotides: TGTGCTAGCAGCTTAGAAGCGGGAGGTAGCACAGATACGCAGTATTTT.

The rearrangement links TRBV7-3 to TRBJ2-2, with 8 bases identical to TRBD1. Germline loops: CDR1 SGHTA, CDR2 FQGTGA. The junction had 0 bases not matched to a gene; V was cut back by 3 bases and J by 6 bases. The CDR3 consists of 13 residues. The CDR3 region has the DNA TGTGCCAGCAGCTTGGACAGGGCCGGGGAGCTGTTTTTT. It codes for CASSLDRAGELFF.

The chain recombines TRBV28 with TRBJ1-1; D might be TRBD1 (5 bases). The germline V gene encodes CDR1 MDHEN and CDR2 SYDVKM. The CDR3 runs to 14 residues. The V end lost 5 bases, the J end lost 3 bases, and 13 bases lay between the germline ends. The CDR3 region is CASSPQGGHTEAFF. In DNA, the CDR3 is TGTGCCAGCAGTCCTCAGGGAGGTCACACTGAAGCTTTCTTT.

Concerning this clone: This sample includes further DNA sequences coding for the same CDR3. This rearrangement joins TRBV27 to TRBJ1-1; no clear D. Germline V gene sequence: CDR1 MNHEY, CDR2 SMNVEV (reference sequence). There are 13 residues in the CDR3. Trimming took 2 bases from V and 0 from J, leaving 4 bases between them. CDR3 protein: CASSLSLNTEAFF. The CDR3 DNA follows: TGTGCCAGCAGTTTAAGCTTGAACACTGAAGCTTTCTTT.